This entry is about one T cell receptor (beta chain). Its antigen has not been determined. Nothing much larger sits one base from this clone, and base qualities are not available. The data originate from a study of blood T cell repertoires in COVID-19 (dated by TCRdb to the early 2020s). Broadly, across the study: The collaborator samples originated in the United States, Italy and Spain and spanned the acute and convalescent phases of COVID-19. The sample metadata nearly always contained a de-identified subject ID, COVID-19 status, age in years and sex. HLA class I and class II types, where available, came from metadata supplied by the sample provider rather than from assay-based typing. The repertoires were released in a freely available public database meant as a resource for research on the immune response to SARS-CoV-2. Subjects who had been exposed to COVID-19, were actively infected with it, or had recovered from it provided the deeply sampled blood TCRbeta repertoires that made up the dataset. The prospective study material was composed of cDNA or gDNA derived from T cells, B-cell-depleted T cells, or PBMCs. The samples were drawn from two sources: the first 160 participants of the ongoing ImmuneRACE study, and 950 to 1,500 subjects contributed by 6 global collaborators.

The full study reports these points: How much clinical and demographic metadata was included differed by source and by participant, and the metadata was provided uncurated.

Each collaborating institution followed its own protocols to collect whole blood in K2EDTA tubes. For TCRbeta analysis, collaborators shipped samples in one of three forms: frozen whole blood, isolated PBMCs, or DNA extracted from either of those sample types. TCRbeta CDR3 regions were amplified from genomic DNA by means of the immunoSEQ Assay, a bias-controlled multiplex PCR. Turning to the authors' computational methods: The number of nucleated cells in each sample was estimated from the amplification of reference gene primers within the assay. To quantify the absolute abundance of each unique TCRbeta CDR3 rearrangement, sequence reads were collapsed and filtered. For each sample, productive Simpson clonality was calculated as the square root of Simpson's diversity index across productive rearrangements. The clones in this table, taken by TCRdb from immuneACCESS, are in-frame only. Not every clone is retained; where verified, under half of the shortfall comes from an unresolved V gene, and the cause of the rest is unknown. The V and J calls and the clone size are those of that table, but D and trimming were determined from the DNA. The sample table contains roughly 240,000 clones; only one count was recorded for 82% of them. The top ten constitute 1.5% to 2% of the sample.

Trimming leaves V shorter by 6 bases and J shorter by 9 bases, with the junction holding 6 bases beyond the gene matches. The CDR3, cysteine through phenylalanine, is 14 amino acids long. The entry retains the CDR3 DNA only, 42 bases that are in frame from base 1. For CDR1 and CDR2, the germline V gene (reference sequence) lists LNHDA and SQIVND. The source is an elderly woman with acute or convalescent COVID-19. The chain employs TRBV19 and TRBJ1-6, with 9 central nucleotides matching TRBD1. The sample was peripheral blood. The CDR3 region: CASRRTGDSSPLHF. At the DNA level, the sequence is TGTGCCAGTAGAAGGACAGGGGATAGTTCACCCCTCCACTTT.